These 21 T cell receptor beta chains share one sample of origin, sequenced in a study of CD8 T cells in ankylosing spondylitis. Whole-study results and caveats: Blood from ankylosing spondylitis patients appeared to carry a characteristic eight-variant TCR beta motif.

TCRdb reprocessed the 5' RACE reads with MiXCR, giving one entry per CDR3 protein. The profile shows approximately 500,000 distinct CDR3 sequences, approximately 11% of them singletons. These receptors have no known antigen. The sequenced material came from blood, either unsorted or a sorted T cell fraction (not recorded which). These receptors originate from a male donor with ankylosing spondylitis.

V gene TRBV7-9 combines with J gene TRBJ1-2; 9 nucleotides line up with TRBD1. There are 15 residues in the CDR3. V gave up 1 base and J gave up 5 bases; unmatched junction bases: 5. The germline gives CDR1 SEHNR, CDR2 FQNEAQ (reference sequence). The CDR3: CASSLGQGEPYGYTF. The CDR3 bases are TGTGCCAGCAGCTTAGGACAGGGGGAGCCATATGGCTACACCTTC.

This clonotype was counted between two and nine times. The CDR3 DNA is TGTGCCAGCAACGGACAGCTGGCGGGGCCCTACGAGCAGTACGTC. It translates to CASNGQLAGPYEQYV. V is TRBV6-1 and J is TRBJ2-7; D may match TRBD1 or TRBD2 (6 bases each). Germline-derived CDR1 and CDR2 are MNHNS and SASEGT. Trimming removed 7 bases at V and 2 bases at J, with 18 bases between. The CDR3 is made up of 15 amino acids.

This clonotype was detected only once. At one end the junction does not follow the germline gene, possibly because of a read error. The rearrangement joins TRBV11-2 to TRBJ2-2; 9 bases map to TRBD2. The CDR3 has 15 amino acids. CDR1 and CDR2 (germline): SGHAT, FQNNGV. The CDR3 DNA is TGTGCCAGCAGCTTACGACTAGCGGACCGGGGGGAGCAGTTTTTT. It specifies CASSLRLADRGEQFF.

The chain joins TRBV30 to TRBJ2-1, with 7 bases identical to TRBD2. Germline values: CDR1 GTSNPN, CDR2 SVGIG (reference sequence). V gave up 2 bases and J gave up 7 bases; unmatched junction bases: 8. The CDR3 extends over 14 amino acids. CDR3 nucleotide sequence: TGTGCCTGGAGTCCTAGCGGTAAGAAAAATGAGCAGTTCTTC. It encodes CAWSPSGKKNEQFF.

This clonotype appeared a few times. V usage is TRBV7-8 and J usage is TRBJ2-6; a possible D gene is TRBD2 (6 bases). CDR1 and CDR2 (germline): SGHVS, FQNEAQ. The CDR3 contains 18 residues. The germline V and J ends were trimmed by 3 bases and 0 bases, with 15 bases remaining between them. CDR3: CASSFETRESSGANVLTF. CDR3 sequence (DNA): TGTGCCAGCAGCTTTGAGACCCGGGAGAGCTCTGGGGCCAACGTCCTGACTTTC.

The rearrangement uses TRBV5-6 and TRBJ2-3; TRBD1 agrees at 8 bases. The CDR3 length is 15 residues. Germline-derived CDR1 and CDR2 are SGHDT and YYEEEE. The trim removed 2 bases at V and 2 bases at J, leaving 4 bases unmatched. CDR3 DNA: TGTGCCAGCAGCTTCGACAGGGGACACACAGATACGCAGTATTTT. Amino acids: CASSFDRGHTDTQYF.

This clonotype occurred many times. The chain recombines TRBV5-1 with TRBJ2-3, with 12 bases matching TRBD2. The V gene end was trimmed by 4 bases and the J gene end by 1 base; junction bases not matched to a gene: 4. The CDR3 length is 16 residues. Germline V CDR1 and CDR2: SGHRS, YFSETQ. CDR3 in DNA: TGCGCCAGCAGCCCTCGGACTAGCGGGGGCACAGATACGCAGTATTTT. Its protein is CASSPRTSGGTDTQYF.

The CDR3 here is CASSGGGTGTFYGYTF. CDR3 nucleotide sequence: TGTGCCAGCAGTGGGGGCGGGACAGGGACCTTCTATGGCTACACCTTC. The chain is built from TRBV6-1 and TRBJ1-2; TRBD1 agrees at 9 bases. The V gene end was trimmed by 4 bases and the J gene end by 4 bases; junction bases not matched to a gene: 10. The CDR3 is made up of 16 amino acids. Germline-derived CDR1 and CDR2 are MNHNS and SASEGT.

This clonotype was observed at least ten times. This chain joins TRBV5-6 and TRBJ1-1; D ambiguous. The CDR3 contains 15 residues. With 4 bases removed from V and 4 bases from J, the gap between germline ends came to 17 bases. Per germline, CDR1 SGHDT and CDR2 YYEEEE. The CDR3: CASSPRRVKSTEAFF. In DNA form, the CDR3 reads TGTGCCAGCAGCCCCCGACGGGTAAAGAGCACTGAAGCTTTCTTT.

The chain uses TRBV30 and TRBJ2-3, with 7 positions matching TRBD1. The V and J ends lost 4 bases and 6 bases, in that order; junction bases with no gene match: 7. CDR3 length equals 13 residues. The germline gives CDR1 GTSNPN, CDR2 SVGIG (reference sequence). The CDR3 nucleotides are TGTGCCTGGACGGGACAGCCCGGTGATACGCAGTATTTT. It encodes CAWTGQPGDTQYF.

The sample holds a few counts of this clonotype. The rearrangement links TRBV6-2 or TRBV6-3 to TRBJ2-1; perhaps TRBD2 as D (5 bases). V lost 2 bases to trimming and J lost 8 bases, with 16 bases between them. Germline V gene data show CDR1 as MNHEY and CDR2 as SVGEGT. The CDR3 extends over 15 amino acids. The CDR3 DNA follows: TGTGCCAGCAGTTACCTTGCAGGCCTCGGGGATGAGCAGTTCTTC. Translated, it gives CASSYLAGLGDEQFF.

There are a few counts of this clonotype. The chain carries TRBV24-1 and TRBJ1-1; D is perhaps TRBD1 (6 bases). V was pared by 2 bases and J by 5 bases, with 23 bases between. Germline V CDR1 and CDR2: KGHDR, SFDVKD. The CDR3 is 18 residues long. The CDR3 spells CATSDSGKTGIPGTEAFF. CDR3 bases: TGTGCCACCAGTGATTCTGGAAAAACAGGGATTCCGGGGACTGAAGCTTTCTTT.

This clonotype has a handful of counts. The rearrangement links TRBV5-4 to TRBJ2-7; D perhaps matches TRBD2 (5 bases). CDR1 and CDR2 (germline): SGHNT, YYREEE (reference sequence). V lost 3 bases and J lost 0, with 7 bases in between. There are 13 residues in the CDR3. This CDR3 reads CASSSTNSYEQYF. Written as DNA, the CDR3 is TGTGCCAGCAGCTCGACTAACTCCTACGAGCAGTACTTC.

This clonotype was detected a few times. A read error may be the cause here, since a much bigger clone is one base away. V and J are TRBV5-1 and TRBJ1-4, with a tentative D call TRBD1 (6 bases). CDR1 is SGHRS and CDR2 is YFSETQ in the germline V gene. The CDR3 has 16 amino acids. Trimming stripped 3 bases from V and 10 bases from J, with 22 bases between. The CDR3 DNA reads TGCGCCAGCAGCTGGGACATCTTGACGAACATGAGAAAACTGTTTTTT. Amino acid sequence: CASSWDILTNMRKLFF.

This clonotype has a single count. The V and J genes are TRBV6-1 and TRBJ2-3; D tentatively fits TRBD1 or TRBD2 (5 bases each). This CDR3 region has 15 residues. Deletions cut 8 bases from V and 0 bases from J, with 15 bases between. The V gene's germline CDR1 is MNHNS and CDR2 SASEGT. The CDR3 loop is CASGSNGASTDTQYF. CDR3 DNA: TGTGCCAGCGGATCAAACGGGGCTAGCACAGATACGCAGTATTTT.

Here the CDR3 reads CASSRQIGYEQYF. The CDR3 nucleotides are TGTGCCAGCAGTAGACAGATCGGGTACGAGCAGTACTTC. The rearrangement links TRBV12-3 or TRBV12-4 to TRBJ2-7; TRBD1 might be the D (5 bases). The CDR3 is 13 amino acids. Trimming shortened V by 5 bases and J by 4 bases, and 12 bases separated the two germline ends.

This clonotype was detected a few times. This chain connects TRBV20-1 to TRBJ2-2, with D possibly matching TRBD2 (5 bases). V was shortened by 2 bases and J by 5 bases, with 9 bases between the two germline ends. In germline, CDR1 is DFQATT, CDR2 SNEGSKA (reference sequence). The CDR3 spans 13 residues. DNA of the CDR3: TGCAGTGCTAGACAGGTAGCGACCGGGGAGCTGTTTTTT. Translated: CSARQVATGELFF.

V is TRBV3-1 and J is TRBJ2-3; 10 positions agree with TRBD2. V shed 5 bases, J shed 2 bases, and the junction held 13 bases outside the gene matches. Germline loops: CDR1 LGHDT, CDR2 YNNKEL (reference sequence). The CDR3 has 18 residues. DNA for the CDR3: TGTGCCAGCAGCTCGGCGGGGACTAGCGTCGGAGACACAGATACGCAGTATTTT. It encodes CASSSAGTSVGDTDTQYF.

This clonotype was counted only a few times. The J gene is TRBJ2-5, the V gene TRBV7-9; D may be TRBD1 or TRBD2 (5 bases each). The CDR3 is 15 residues long. The V end lost 5 bases, the J end lost 4 bases, and 17 bases lay between the germline ends. Germline V gene data show CDR1 as SEHNR and CDR2 as FQNEAQ (reference sequence). The CDR3: CASSQRDAGRETQYF. DNA of the CDR3: TGTGCCAGCAGCCAGAGGGACGCCGGCCGAGAGACCCAGTACTTC.

In this sample, this clonotype turned up a few times. J is TRBJ2-7 and V is TRBV20-1; 8 bases align to TRBD2. This CDR3 region has 14 residues. V was pared by 3 bases and J by 2 bases, with 6 bases of the junction left unmatched. Germline CDR1 DFQATT, CDR2 SNEGSKA (reference sequence). The CDR3 protein is CSARPVGRAYEQYF. CDR3 DNA: TGCAGTGCTAGGCCTGTCGGGAGGGCCTACGAGCAGTACTTC.

The table lists this clonotype with many counts. The chain recombines TRBV10-3 with TRBJ2-3, with no clear D. V lost 10 bases, J lost 4 bases, and 18 bases lay in between. Germline assignment: CDR1 ENHRY and CDR2 SYGVKD. CDR3 length equals 14 residues. CDR3 loop: CANPSHPRADTQYF. The CDR3 DNA follows: TGTGCCAACCCGTCGCATCCTCGGGCAGATACGCAGTATTTT.